One sample yielded the 5 T cell receptor beta chains listed below, sequenced in a study of preoperative IRX-2 immunotherapy in early breast cancer. The data were produced by immunoSEQ multiplex PCR, yet TCRdb's version contains in-frame clones alone and is incomplete. The table has about 43,000 clones, about 95% seen once; the top ten hold 1.5% to 2%. This sample's treatment: preoperative locoregional IRX-2 cytokine immunotherapy. This specimen was tumor tissue, taken after IRX-2 immunotherapy. These TCRs come from a human donor with breast cancer.

The chain employs TRBV11-2 and TRBJ2-7, with TRBD1 matching over 7 bases. CDR1 SGHAT and CDR2 FQNNGV come from the germline V gene. Unmatched junction bases numbered 9, after V lost 3 bases and J lost 4 bases. The CDR3 contains 15 residues. CDR3 DNA sequence: TGTGCCAGCAGCTTGAGAGGGGGCAGTGAGTACGAGCAGTACTTC. Encoded protein: CASSLRGGSEYEQYF.

The V gene is TRBV19, the J gene TRBJ2-5, with TRBD1 as a possible D gene (6 bases). V was shortened by 6 bases and J by 5 bases, with 16 bases between the two germline ends. This CDR3 contains 14 residues. CDR1 LNHDA and CDR2 SQIVND come from the germline V gene (reference sequence). The chain's CDR3 is CASSLQGSYETQYF. CDR3 in DNA: TGTGCCAGTAGCCTACAGGGATCGTATGAGACCCAGTACTTC.

V gene TRBV4-3 combines with J gene TRBJ2-5, with D maybe TRBD2 (5 bases). This CDR3 contains 14 residues. Germline loops: CDR1 LGHNA, CDR2 YSLEER. Trimming removed 4 bases from V and 2 bases from J, with 11 bases in between. CDR3 residues: CASSPFPGQETQYF. Here the CDR3 DNA reads TGCGCCAGCAGCCCTTTCCCGGGGCAAGAGACCCAGTACTTC.

The chain links TRBV19 to TRBJ1-2, with D hard to call. Trimming left V 6 bases short and J 8 bases short, with 22 bases between. The CDR3 spans 15 residues. CDR1 and CDR2 (germline): LNHDA, SQIVND (reference sequence). CDR3 bases: TGTGCCAGTAGCGAACGAACTCGCGGGGTCGAGGGCTACACCTTC. As protein: CASSERTRGVEGYTF.

The J gene is TRBJ2-3, the V gene TRBV14, with 8 bases matching TRBD2. Germline CDR1 reads SGHDN; CDR2 reads FVKESK. The CDR3 has 14 amino acids. The V and J ends lost 1 base and 3 bases, in that order; junction bases with no gene match: 0. The DNA of the CDR3 is TGTGCCAGCAGCCAAGGCGGGGGGACAGATACGCAGTATTTT. It specifies CASSQGGGTDTQYF.